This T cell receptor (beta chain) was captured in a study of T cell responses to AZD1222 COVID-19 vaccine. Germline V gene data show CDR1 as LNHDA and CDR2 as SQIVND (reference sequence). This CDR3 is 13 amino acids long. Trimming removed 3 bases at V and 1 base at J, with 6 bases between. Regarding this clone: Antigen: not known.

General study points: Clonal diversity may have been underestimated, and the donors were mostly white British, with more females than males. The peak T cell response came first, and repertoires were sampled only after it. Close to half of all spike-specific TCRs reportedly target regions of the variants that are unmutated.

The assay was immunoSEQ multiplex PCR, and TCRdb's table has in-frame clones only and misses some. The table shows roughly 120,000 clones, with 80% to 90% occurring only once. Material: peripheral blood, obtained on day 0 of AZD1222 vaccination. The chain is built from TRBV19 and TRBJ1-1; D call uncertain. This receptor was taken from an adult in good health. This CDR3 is CASSITENTEAFF. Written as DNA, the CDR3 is TGTGCCAGTAGTATTACAGAGAACACTGAAGCTTTCTTT.